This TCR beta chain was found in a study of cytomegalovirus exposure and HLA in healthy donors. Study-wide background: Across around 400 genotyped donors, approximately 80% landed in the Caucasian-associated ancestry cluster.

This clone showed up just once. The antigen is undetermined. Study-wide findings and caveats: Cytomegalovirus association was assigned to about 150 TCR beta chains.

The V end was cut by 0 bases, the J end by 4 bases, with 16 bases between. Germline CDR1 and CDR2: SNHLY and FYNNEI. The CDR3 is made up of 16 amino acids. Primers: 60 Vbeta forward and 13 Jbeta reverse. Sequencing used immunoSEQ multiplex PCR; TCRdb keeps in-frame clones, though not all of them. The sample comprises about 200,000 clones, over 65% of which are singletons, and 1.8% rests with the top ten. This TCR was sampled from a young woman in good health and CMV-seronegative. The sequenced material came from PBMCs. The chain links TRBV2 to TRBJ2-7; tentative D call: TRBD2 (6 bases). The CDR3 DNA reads TGTGCCAGCAGTGAAGCGTACCTAGCGACCGGGTACGAGCAGTACTTC. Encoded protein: CASSEAYLATGYEQYF.